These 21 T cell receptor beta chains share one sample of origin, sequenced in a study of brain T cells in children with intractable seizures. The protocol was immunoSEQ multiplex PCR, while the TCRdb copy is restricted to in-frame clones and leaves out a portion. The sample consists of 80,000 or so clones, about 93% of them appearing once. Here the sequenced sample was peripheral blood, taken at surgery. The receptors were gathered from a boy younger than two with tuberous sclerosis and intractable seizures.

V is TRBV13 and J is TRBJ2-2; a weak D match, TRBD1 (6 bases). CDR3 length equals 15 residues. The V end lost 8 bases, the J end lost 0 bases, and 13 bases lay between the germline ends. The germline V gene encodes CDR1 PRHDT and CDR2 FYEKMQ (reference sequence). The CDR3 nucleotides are TGTGCCAGCGCATACAGGGCTACGAACACCGGGGAGCTGTTTTTT. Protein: CASAYRATNTGELFF.

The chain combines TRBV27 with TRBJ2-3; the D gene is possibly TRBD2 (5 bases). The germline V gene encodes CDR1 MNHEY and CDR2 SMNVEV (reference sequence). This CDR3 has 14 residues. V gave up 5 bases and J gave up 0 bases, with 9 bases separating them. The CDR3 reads CASSPRGSTDTQYF. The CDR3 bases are TGTGCCAGCAGTCCACGGGGAAGCACAGATACGCAGTATTTT.

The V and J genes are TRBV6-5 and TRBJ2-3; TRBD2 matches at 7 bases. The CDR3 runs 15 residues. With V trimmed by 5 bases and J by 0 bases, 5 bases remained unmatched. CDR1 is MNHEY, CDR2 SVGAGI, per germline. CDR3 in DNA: TGTGCCAGCAGTACCGGGGACTACAGCACAGATACGCAGTATTTT. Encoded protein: CASSTGDYSTDTQYF.

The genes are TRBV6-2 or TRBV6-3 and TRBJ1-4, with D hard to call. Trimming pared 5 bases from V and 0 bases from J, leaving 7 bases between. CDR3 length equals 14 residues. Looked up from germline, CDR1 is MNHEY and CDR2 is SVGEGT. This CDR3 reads CASSHTSTNEKLFF. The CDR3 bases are TGTGCCAGCAGTCACACCTCAACTAATGAAAAACTGTTTTTT.

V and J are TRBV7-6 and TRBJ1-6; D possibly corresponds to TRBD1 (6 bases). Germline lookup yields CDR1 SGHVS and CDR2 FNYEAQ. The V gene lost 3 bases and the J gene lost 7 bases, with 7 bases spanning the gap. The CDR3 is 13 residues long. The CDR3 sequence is CASSLGQNSPLHF. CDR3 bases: TGTGCCAGCAGCTTGGGACAAAATTCACCCCTCCACTTT.

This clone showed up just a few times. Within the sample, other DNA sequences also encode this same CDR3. DNA of the CDR3: TGTGCCAGCAGCGTAGGGGGGAGCTCCTACGAGCAGTACTTC. It yields the protein CASSVGGSSYEQYF. The chain recombines TRBV9 with TRBJ2-7; D may correspond to TRBD1 or TRBD2 (5 bases each). Germline V CDR1 and CDR2: SGDLS, YYNGEE. This CDR3 has 14 amino acids. V was pared by 0 bases and J by 0 bases, with 7 bases between.

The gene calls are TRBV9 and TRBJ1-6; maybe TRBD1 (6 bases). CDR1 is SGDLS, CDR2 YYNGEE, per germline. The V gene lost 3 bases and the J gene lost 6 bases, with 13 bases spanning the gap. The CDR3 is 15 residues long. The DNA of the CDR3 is TGTGCCAGCAGCGCCGGACAGCCTCCTAATTCACCCCTCCACTTT. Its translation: CASSAGQPPNSPLHF.

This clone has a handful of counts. The CDR3 reads CAWRTGQSNQPQHF. In nucleotides, the CDR3 is TGTGCCTGGCGGACAGGGCAAAGCAATCAGCCCCAGCATTTT. The chain joins TRBV30 to TRBJ1-5; 8 positions agree with TRBD1. This CDR3 is built from 14 residues. Germline V lookup: CDR1 GTSNPN, CDR2 SVGIG (reference sequence). J gave up 1 base and V 5 bases, and 4 bases lay outside the gene matches.

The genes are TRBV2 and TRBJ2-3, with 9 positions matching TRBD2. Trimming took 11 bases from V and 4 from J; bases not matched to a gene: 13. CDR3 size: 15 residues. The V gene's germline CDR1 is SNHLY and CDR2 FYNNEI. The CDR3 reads CAAGGVAKRADTQYF. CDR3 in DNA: TGTGCCGCGGGAGGGGTAGCGAAGAGAGCAGATACGCAGTATTTT. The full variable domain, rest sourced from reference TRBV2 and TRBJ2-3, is EPEVTQTPSHQVTQMGQEVILRCVPISNHLYFYWYRQILGQKVEFLVSFYNNEISEKSEIFDDQFSVERPDGSNFTLKIRSTKLEDSAMYFCAAGGVAKRADTQYFGPGTRLTVL.

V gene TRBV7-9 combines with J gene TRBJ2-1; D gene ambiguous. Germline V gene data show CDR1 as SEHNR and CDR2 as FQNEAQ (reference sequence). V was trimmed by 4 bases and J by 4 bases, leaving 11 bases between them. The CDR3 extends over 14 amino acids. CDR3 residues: CASSSTTYYNEQFF. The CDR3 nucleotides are TGTGCCAGCAGCTCAACGACTTATTACAATGAGCAGTTCTTC.

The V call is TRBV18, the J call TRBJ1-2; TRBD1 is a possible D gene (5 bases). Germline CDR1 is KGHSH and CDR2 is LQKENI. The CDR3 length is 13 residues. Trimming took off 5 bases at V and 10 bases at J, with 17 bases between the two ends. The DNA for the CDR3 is TGTGCCAGCTCATTCCGGGACGGAGTCCCCTACACCTTC. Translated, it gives CASSFRDGVPYTF.

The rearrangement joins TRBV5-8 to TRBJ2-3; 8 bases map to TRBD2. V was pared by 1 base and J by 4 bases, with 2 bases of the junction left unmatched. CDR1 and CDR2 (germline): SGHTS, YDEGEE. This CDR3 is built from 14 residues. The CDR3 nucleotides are TGTGCCAGCAGCTTGACGGGGGGGTCAGATACGCAGTATTTT. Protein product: CASSLTGGSDTQYF.

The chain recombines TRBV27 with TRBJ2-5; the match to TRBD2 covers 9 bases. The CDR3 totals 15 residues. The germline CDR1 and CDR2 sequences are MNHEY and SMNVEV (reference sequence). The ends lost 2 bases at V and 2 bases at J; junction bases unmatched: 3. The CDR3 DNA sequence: TGTGCCAGCAGTTTAACTAGCGGGTGGCAAGAGACCCAGTACTTC. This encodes CASSLTSGWQETQYF.

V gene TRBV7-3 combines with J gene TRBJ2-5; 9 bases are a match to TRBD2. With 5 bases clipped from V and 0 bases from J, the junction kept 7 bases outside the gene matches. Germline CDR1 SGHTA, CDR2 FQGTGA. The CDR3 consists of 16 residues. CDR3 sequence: CASSDTSGPHQETQYF. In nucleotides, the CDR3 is TGTGCCAGCAGCGACACTAGCGGGCCACACCAAGAGACCCAGTACTTC.

The CDR3 DNA reads as TGCGCCAGCAGTGATGGGACAGGTTTTTTTCAGCCCCAGCATTTT. This sequence encodes CASSDGTGFFQPQHF. The J gene is TRBJ1-5, the V gene TRBV10-1; 8 bases match TRBD1. The CDR3 totals 15 residues. CDR1 WNHNN and CDR2 SYGVQD come from the germline V gene (reference sequence). Losses at the gene ends were 3 bases for V and 6 bases for J; bases not matched to a gene: 7.

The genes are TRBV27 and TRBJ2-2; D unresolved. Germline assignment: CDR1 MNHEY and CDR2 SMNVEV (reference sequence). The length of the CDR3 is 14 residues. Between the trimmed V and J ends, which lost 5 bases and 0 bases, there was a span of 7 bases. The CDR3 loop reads CASSLFANTGELFF. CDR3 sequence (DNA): TGTGCCAGCAGTCTCTTTGCGAACACCGGGGAGCTGTTTTTT.

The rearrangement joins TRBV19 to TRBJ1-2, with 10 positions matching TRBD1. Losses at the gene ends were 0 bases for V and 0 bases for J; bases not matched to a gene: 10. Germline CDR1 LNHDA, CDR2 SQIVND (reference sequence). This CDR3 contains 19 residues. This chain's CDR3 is CASSIDRNDRGPSNYGYTF. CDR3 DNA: TGTGCCAGTAGTATAGATCGAAACGACAGGGGGCCCTCTAACTATGGCTACACCTTC.

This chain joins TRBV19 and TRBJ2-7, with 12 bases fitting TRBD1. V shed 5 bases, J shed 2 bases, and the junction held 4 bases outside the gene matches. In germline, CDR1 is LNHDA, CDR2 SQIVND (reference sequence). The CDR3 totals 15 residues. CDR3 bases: TGTGCCAGTAGTGCTGGGACAGGGGGCGCCTACGAGCAGTACTTC. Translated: CASSAGTGGAYEQYF.

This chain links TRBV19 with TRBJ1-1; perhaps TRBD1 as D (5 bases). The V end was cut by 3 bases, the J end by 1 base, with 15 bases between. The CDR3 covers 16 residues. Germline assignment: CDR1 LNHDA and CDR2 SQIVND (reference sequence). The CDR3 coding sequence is TGTGCCAGTAGTATCGCCCTCCGGGGGACGAACACTGAAGCTTTCTTT. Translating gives CASSIALRGTNTEAFF.

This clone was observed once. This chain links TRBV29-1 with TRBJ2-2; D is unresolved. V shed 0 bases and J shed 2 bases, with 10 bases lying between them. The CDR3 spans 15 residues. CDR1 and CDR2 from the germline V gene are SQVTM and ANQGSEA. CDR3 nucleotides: TGCAGCGTTGAAGATTCGAATGAAAACACCGGGGAGCTGTTTTTT. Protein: CSVEDSNENTGELFF.

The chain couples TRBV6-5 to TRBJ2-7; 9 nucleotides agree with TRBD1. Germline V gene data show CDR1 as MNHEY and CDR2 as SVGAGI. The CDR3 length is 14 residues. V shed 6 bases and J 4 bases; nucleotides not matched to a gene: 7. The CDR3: CASSQQGAGYEQYF. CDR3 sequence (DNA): TGTGCCAGCAGCCAACAGGGGGCGGGGTACGAGCAGTACTTC.